Listed below are T cell receptor beta chains from one sample, sequenced in a study of human T cells and chemical hapten exposure. TCRdb called the RACE reads again in MiXCR, with one record for every CDR3 protein. The profile shows about 380,000 distinct CDR3 sequences, roughly 5% of them singletons. Sequenced here: whole blood, sampled in connection with sensitization to the hapten diphenylcyclopropenone (DPC). The receptors originated from a woman aged 50 to 60 with alopecia areata. Some clones in this sample may be carry-over from other donors' samples. The CDR3 runs from the conserved cysteine through the conserved F or W. D genes are given only for firm matches. Rows give clone size only sometimes, using once, few, many, or a class for an expanded clone.

V gene,clone size,J gene,D gene,CDR3 DNA,CDR3 protein
TRBV5-6,few,TRBJ2-3,NA,TGTGCCAGCAGCTTACAGGGTCGAAGCACAGATACGCAGTATTTT,CASSLQGRSTDTQYF
TRBV4-1,few,TRBJ1-1,NA,TGCGCCAGCAGCCAAGATAAAGGGGTTGTAAGGTCTGAAGCTTTCTTT,CASSQDKGVVRSEAFF
TRBV29-1,few,TRBJ2-5,NA,TGCAGCGTTGACGGGTACCAAGAGACCCAGTACTTC,CSVDGYQETQYF
TRBV9,few,TRBJ1-1,TRBD1,TGTGCCAGCAGAGCTACAGGGGCCCTGAACACTGAAGCTTTCTTT,CASRATGALNTEAFF
TRBV6-2/TRBV6-3,NA,TRBJ1-1,NA,TGTGCCAGCCGACATCTGAACACTGAAGCTTTCTTT,CASRHLNTEAFF
TRBV29-1,few,TRBJ1-2,NA,TGCAGCGTTTTACGGGGGGCTGCCTATGGCTACACCTTC,CSVLRGAAYGYTF
TRBV4-1,few,TRBJ2-3,NA,TGCGCCAGCAGCCATGATACTTCCCGCACAGATACGCAGTATTTT,CASSHDTSRTDTQYF
TRBV4-3,many,TRBJ2-2,NA,TGCGCCAGCAGTCCTCATCCGTCTGGCGGGGAGCTGTTTTTT,CASSPHPSGGELFF
TRBV2,NA,TRBJ1-1,NA,TGTGCCAGCAGTGAAGGGGGATTCGGGACCCCTAACACTGAAGCTTTCTTT,CASSEGGFGTPNTEAFF
TRBV12-3/TRBV12-4,many,TRBJ2-7,TRBD1,TGTGCCAGCAGTGGTTTCGCCGGGACAGTGACTTACTACGAGCAGTACTTC,CASSGFAGTVTYYEQYF
TRBV27,many,TRBJ2-5,NA,TGTGCCAGCAGTCCGCGACTGAAGAACGGGAGAGGGGCGACCCAGTACTTC,CASSPRLKNGRGATQYF
TRBV2,NA,TRBJ2-2,NA,TGTGCCAGCGGACAGACGAACACCGGGGAGCTGTTTTTT,CASGQTNTGELFF
TRBV20-1,NA,TRBJ2-1,NA,TGCAGTGCTAGAGGAGACAGAATAGTGAATGAGCAGTTCTTC,CSARGDRIVNEQFF
TRBV7-2,few,TRBJ2-1,NA,TGTGCCAGCAGCTTCATTTTTAGCTCCTACAATGAGCAGTTCTTC,CASSFIFSSYNEQFF
TRBV6-5,many,TRBJ1-1,NA,TGTGCCAGCAGTTACACTTTTGAGGGTAGCACTGAAGCTTTCTTT,CASSYTFEGSTEAFF
TRBV29-1,many,TRBJ2-7,NA,TGCAGCGTTCGGGCCGAGGGCTACGAGCAGTACTTC,CSVRAEGYEQYF
TRBV7-9,NA,TRBJ2-7,NA,TGTGCCAGCAGCTCTGAACTTCTCGGTGGGTACTTC,CASSSELLGGYF
TRBV6-1,NA,TRBJ1-4,TRBD1,TGTGCCAGCAGCCCTGGGACAGGGTGGGAAAAACTGTTTTTT,CASSPGTGWEKLFF
TRBV2,NA,TRBJ1-1,NA,TGTGCCAGCAGCCGCACAGGGCGTGGCACTGAAGCTTTCTTT,CASSRTGRGTEAFF
TRBV6-1,many,TRBJ1-2,NA,TGTGCCAGCATTATCTCCGCTAACTATGGCTACACCTTC,CASIISANYGYTF
TRBV27,many,TRBJ2-6,TRBD2,TGTGCCAGCAGTTACGGACTAGCAAACTCTGGGGCCAACGTCCTGACTTTC,CASSYGLANSGANVLTF
TRBV5-1,many,TRBJ2-3,TRBD2,TGCGCCAGCAGCCAACTAGCGGCTAGCACAGATACGCAGTATTTT,CASSQLAASTDTQYF
TRBV20-1,few,TRBJ2-1,NA,TGCAGTGCCCGAGGAGGGAAGGACAATGAGCAGTTCTTC,CSARGGKDNEQFF
TRBV6-1,NA,TRBJ1-6,TRBD1,TGTGCCAACCGACAGGGGATCGGTTCACCCCTCCACTTT,CANRQGIGSPLHF
TRBV5-6,NA,TRBJ2-1,NA,TGTGCCAGCAGCCAACAGCCTTCCAATGAGCAGTTCTTC,CASSQQPSNEQFF
TRBV20-1,many,TRBJ2-3,TRBD2,TGCAGTGCCCGAAAAGCGGGAGGCACAGATACGCAGTATTTT,CSARKAGGTDTQYF
TRBV6-1,NA,TRBJ2-7,TRBD2,TGTGCCACCCCCGGACTAGTTGTCCCCTACGAGCAGTACTTC,CATPGLVVPYEQYF
TRBV29-1,NA,TRBJ2-2,NA,TGCAGCGTGTCTCAGAACACCGGGGAGCTGTTTTTT,CSVSQNTGELFF
TRBV12-3/TRBV12-4,many,TRBJ2-1,TRBD1,TGTGCCAGCAGTTTGGGGACAGGCAGTGAGCAGTTCTTC,CASSLGTGSEQFF
TRBV29-1,few,TRBJ2-5,TRBD1,TGCAGCGTATGGGGACAGGGGAGTGGAGAGACCCAGTACTTC,CSVWGQGSGETQYF
TRBV29-1,NA,TRBJ2-1,TRBD2,TGCAGCGTTGAGACTAGCGGGTCCAATGAGCAGTTCTTC,CSVETSGSNEQFF
TRBV29-1,many,TRBJ1-1,NA,TGCAGCGTTGAAGATCGTTGGGGGACTGAAGCTTTCTTT,CSVEDRWGTEAFF
TRBV6-5,NA,TRBJ1-1,NA,TGTGCCAGCAGTTACTCGAGACAGGTTCGGAACACTGAAGCTTTCTTT,CASSYSRQVRNTEAFF
TRBV20-1,few,TRBJ2-2,NA,TGCAGTGCTAGGCCTACAGGGAATGCCGGGGAGCTGTTTTTT,CSARPTGNAGELFF
TRBV27,NA,TRBJ2-5,TRBD1,TGTGCCAGCAGTATGGGGACAGGGAAGGCAGAGACCCAGTACTTC,CASSMGTGKAETQYF
TRBV7-2,many,TRBJ2-5,TRBD2,TGTGCCAGCAGTCAAGCGGGACTAGCCCAAGAGACCCAGTACTTC,CASSQAGLAQETQYF
TRBV3-1,many,TRBJ1-2,NA,TGTGCCAGCAGCCAAGGGTCCCAGGGGCCTAACTATGGCTACACCTTC,CASSQGSQGPNYGYTF
TRBV27,many,TRBJ1-1,NA,TGTGCCAGCAGTTTATCATTCCCCAATTTGAACACTGAAGCTTTCTTT,CASSLSFPNLNTEAFF
TRBV28,few,TRBJ2-3,NA,TGTGCCAGCAGAGACAGCGGGTCCACAGATACGCAGTATTTT,CASRDSGSTDTQYF
TRBV20-1,few,TRBJ2-3,TRBD2,TGCAGTGCTAGCGGGGGGGCGTCAGATACGCAGTATTTT,CSASGGASDTQYF
TRBV20-1,many,TRBJ2-3,NA,TGCAGTGCTAGAGTTCCTCCAGCGAGGAGGACAGATACGCAGTATTTT,CSARVPPARRTDTQYF
TRBV20-1,few,TRBJ1-3,NA,TGCAGTGCTCCGCGGACTGGTGGAAACACCATATATTTT,CSAPRTGGNTIYF
TRBV2,many,TRBJ2-7,NA,TGTGCCAGCAGTGATCTCCCCGAGCAGTACTTC,CASSDLPEQYF
TRBV6-5,many,TRBJ2-3,TRBD2,TGTGCCAGCAGTTACTCCCAACTAGCGTCCTCCTCGAGCACAGATACGCAGTATTTT,CASSYSQLASSSSTDTQYF
TRBV18,many,TRBJ2-1,NA,TGTGCCAGCTCACCACTGCTGGGGGATTTAGAGCAGTTCTTC,CASSPLLGDLEQFF
TRBV3-1,many,TRBJ1-2,NA,TGTGCCAGCACTCGAGGGAAGGGTTATGATGGCTACACCTTC,CASTRGKGYDGYTF
TRBV10-3,few,TRBJ1-4,NA,TGTGCCATCAGTGAATCGGCCGCAACTAATGAAAAACTGTTTTTT,CAISESAATNEKLFF
TRBV12-3/TRBV12-4,many,TRBJ2-6,TRBD1,TGTGCCAGCAAGGGGACAGCGGTGCGGGGGGCCAACGTCCTGACTTTC,CASKGTAVRGANVLTF
TRBV24-1,many,TRBJ2-3,NA,TGTGCCACCAGTGACGCGGAAGCGGTGGCAGATACGCAGTATTTT,CATSDAEAVADTQYF
TRBV3-1,NA,TRBJ1-3,NA,TGTGCCAGCAGCCAAGGGGGAAACACCATATATTTT,CASSQGGNTIYF
TRBV4-3,few,TRBJ1-2,NA,TGCGCCAGCAGCCAAGATCGGTTACAGTCCAATGGCTACACCTTC,CASSQDRLQSNGYTF
TRBV29-1,many,TRBJ2-1,NA,TGCAGCGTTGTTCCCTACAATGAGCAGTTCTTC,CSVVPYNEQFF
TRBV10-2,few,TRBJ1-5,TRBD1,TGCGCCAGCACTCCGGACAGGGGAGATCAGCCCCAGCATTTT,CASTPDRGDQPQHF
TRBV20-1,NA,TRBJ2-3,TRBD2,TGCAGTGCTCACCCTCTTACTAGCGGAAACACAGATACGCAGTATTTT,CSAHPLTSGNTDTQYF
TRBV6-5,few,TRBJ2-5,TRBD2,TGTGCCAGCAGTTACGGGGCTAGCGGGCTGGAGACCCAGTACTTC,CASSYGASGLETQYF
TRBV6-2/TRBV6-3,NA,TRBJ1-2,NA,TGTGCCAGCAGCTGGGAGTTCCCTAACTATGGCTACACCTTC,CASSWEFPNYGYTF
TRBV4-1,NA,TRBJ2-4,NA,TGCGCCAGCAGCCAAGGGGGGCCCAAAAACATTCAGTACTTC,CASSQGGPKNIQYF